Each of the 2 T cell receptor beta chains below was sequenced from the same sample in a study of T-cell reconstitution after alpha-beta-depleted transplantation in children. The authors prepared the TCRbeta library with unique molecular identifiers. TCRdb reprocessed the PCR reads via MiXCR and lists one record per CDR3 protein. The table includes approximately 200,000 distinct CDR3 sequences, about 6% detected once. Source: PBMCs, taken before TCRalphabeta/CD19-depleted stem cell transplant. The source of these receptors is a girl under three years old with combined immunodeficiency, due to receive a stem cell transplant.

The chain has TRBV7-7 and TRBJ2-5; weak D call: TRBD2 (6 bases). Looked up from germline, CDR1 is SSHAT and CDR2 is FNYEAQ (reference sequence). The CDR3 sequence is 16 residues long. V was shortened by 1 base and J by 2 bases, with 14 bases between the two germline ends. DNA of the CDR3: TGTGCCAGCAGCTTAGGTGGAGGGTCGAGGCAAGAGACCCAGTACTTC. It codes for CASSLGGGSRQETQYF.

In its sample, this clonotype was seen many times. The genes are TRBV7-2 and TRBJ2-1; 14 bases line up with TRBD2. CDR1 SGHTA and CDR2 FQGNSA come from the germline V gene. Trimming removed 4 bases from V and 8 bases from J; junction bases left unmatched: 7. The CDR3 contains 16 residues. The CDR3 region has the DNA TGTGCCAGCAGCTCCAGACTAGCGGGAGGGTTCGATGAGCAGTTCTTC. This sequence encodes CASSSRLAGGFDEQFF.